These 19 T cell receptor beta chains originate from one sample sequenced in a study of T cell responses to AZD1222 COVID-19 vaccine. Some clones are missing from TCRdb's copy, which holds only in-frame ones; the method was immunoSEQ multiplex PCR. The repertoire includes about 150,000 clones, around 94% of them detected once, and over 0.95% sits in the top ten. Specimen: peripheral blood, collected on day 0 of AZD1222 vaccination. These TCRs come from an adult in good health.

The table lists this clone with a count of one. This chain links TRBV12-3 or TRBV12-4 with TRBJ1-1; a weak D match, TRBD1 (6 bases). Trimming stripped 3 bases from V and 8 bases from J, with 10 bases between. The CDR3 covers 12 residues. Written as DNA, the CDR3 is TGTGCCAGCAGTTTCGACAGGACCGAAGCTTTCTTT. Translating it yields CASSFDRTEAFF.

The chain recombines TRBV28 with TRBJ2-5; D might be TRBD2 (5 bases). The CDR3 totals 13 residues. The V end lost 1 base, the J end lost 3 bases, and 6 bases lay between the germline ends. Germline CDR1 is MDHEN and CDR2 is SYDVKM. The CDR3 protein is CASSLYGEETQYF. The CDR3 coding sequence is TGTGCCAGCAGTTTATACGGGGAAGAGACCCAGTACTTC.

This CDR3 is CASSYFRDRRNSPLHF. As DNA, the CDR3 is TGTGCCAGCAGTTACTTCAGGGACAGACGCAATTCACCCCTCCACTTT. The rearrangement uses TRBV6-5 and TRBJ1-6; TRBD1 aligns across 7 bases. Germline V lookup: CDR1 MNHEY, CDR2 SVGAGI. The CDR3 is 16 amino acids. The V and J ends lost 1 base and 7 bases, in that order; junction bases with no gene match: 7.

This clone is a singleton in its sample. The rearrangement links TRBV7-9 to TRBJ1-1, with D unclear. CDR1 SEHNR and CDR2 FQNEAQ come from the germline V gene (reference sequence). V was pared by 6 bases and J by 1 base, with 6 bases between. This CDR3 has 12 amino acids. The CDR3 reads CASRWGNTEAFF. Written as DNA, the CDR3 is TGTGCCAGCAGGTGGGGGAACACTGAAGCTTTCTTT.

This rearrangement joins TRBV15 to TRBJ2-1; no reliable D call. CDR1 is LNHNV and CDR2 is YYDKDF in the germline V gene (reference sequence). V was clipped by 1 base and J by 5 bases, with 3 bases between them. The CDR3 runs 12 residues. DNA of the CDR3: TGTGCCACCAGCAGAGCCCACAATGAGCAGTTCTTC. Its protein product is CATSRAHNEQFF. Full variable domain (missing parts from reference TRBV15 and TRBJ2-1): DAMVIQNPRYQVTQFGKPVTLSCSQTLNHNVMYWYQQKSSQAPKLLFHYYDKDFNNEADTPDNFQSRRPNTSFCFLDIRSPGLGDTAMYLCATSRAHNEQFFGPGTRLTVL.

The CDR3 sequence is CASTGAGKNIQYF. CDR3 sequence (DNA): TGTGCCAGTACCGGGGCAGGGAAAAACATTCAGTACTTC. The J gene is TRBJ2-4, the V gene TRBV19; possibly TRBD1 or TRBD2 for D (5 bases each). V was cut by 7 bases and J by 4 bases, with 11 bases left in between. Germline assignment: CDR1 LNHDA and CDR2 SQIVND (reference sequence). The CDR3 length is 13 residues.

This clone has a single count. The chain uses TRBV5-1 and TRBJ2-4; TRBD1 agrees at 9 bases. Germline CDR1 SGHRS, CDR2 YFSETQ. The V gene end was trimmed by 2 bases and the J gene end by 7 bases; junction bases not matched to a gene: 10. This CDR3 contains 16 residues. This CDR3 is CASSFGEQGARNIQYF. Here the CDR3 DNA reads TGCGCCAGCAGCTTTGGGGAACAGGGGGCCAGGAACATTCAGTACTTC.

This chain uses TRBV27 with TRBJ2-1; 9 bases align to TRBD2. The CDR3 has 16 amino acids. Germline assignment: CDR1 MNHEY and CDR2 SMNVEV (reference sequence). V trimming: 5 bases; J trimming: 2 bases; junction bases outside the gene matches: 7. This chain's CDR3 is CASSPTSGYTYNEQFF. The CDR3 DNA sequence: TGTGCCAGCAGTCCGACTAGCGGATATACCTACAATGAGCAGTTCTTC.

J is TRBJ2-2 and V is TRBV19, with 7 bases fitting TRBD1. The ends lost 10 bases at V and 0 bases at J; junction bases unmatched: 8. The CDR3 runs to 15 residues. Germline-derived CDR1 and CDR2 are LNHDA and SQIVND (reference sequence). CDR3 bases: TGTGCCACCCACCAAACAGGGGCGAACACCGGGGAGCTGTTTTTT. It yields the protein CATHQTGANTGELFF.

The chain employs TRBV3-1 (or the pseudogene TRBV3-2) and TRBJ2-7, with TRBD2 matching over 9 bases. Losses at the gene ends were 9 bases for V and 0 bases for J; bases not matched to a gene: 6. Germline CDR1 is LGHDT and CDR2 is YNNKEL (reference sequence). This CDR3 has 14 residues. The CDR3 reads CARTSGTSSYEQYV. CDR3 coding DNA: TGTGCCAGGACTAGCGGCACCAGCTCCTACGAGCAGTACGTC.

The gene calls are TRBV2 and TRBJ1-2; D not resolved. The CDR3 extends over 11 amino acids. Looked up from germline, CDR1 is SNHLY and CDR2 is FYNNEI. V lost 0 bases and J lost 8, with 4 bases in between. In DNA form, the CDR3 reads TGTGCCAGCAGTGAAGCGCGAGGCTACACCTTC. Protein product: CASSEARGYTF. The whole variable domain, remainder taken from reference TRBV2 and TRBJ1-2, is EPEVTQTPSHQVTQMGQEVILRCVPISNHLYFYWYRQILGQKVEFLVSFYNNEISEKSEIFDDQFSVERPDGSNFTLKIRSTKLEDSAMYFCASSEARGYTFGSGTRLTVV.

The chain links TRBV5-5 to TRBJ2-2; no reliable D call. Germline CDR1 is SGHKS and CDR2 is YYEKEE (reference sequence). Trimming shortened V by 1 base and J by 6 bases, and 7 bases separated the two germline ends. The CDR3 is 13 residues long. The CDR3 DNA follows: TGTGCCAGCAGCTTGATAGGTGCCGGGGAGCTGTTTTTT. Its translation is CASSLIGAGELFF.

The V call is TRBV19, the J call TRBJ2-3; possibly TRBD2 for D (5 bases). Germline-derived CDR1 and CDR2 are LNHDA and SQIVND (reference sequence). There are 15 residues in the CDR3. The V end lost 5 bases, the J end lost 0 bases, and 12 bases lay between the germline ends. CDR3 sequence (DNA): TGTGCCAGTAGTTCGTCGGGATTTAGCACAGATACGCAGTATTTT. It yields the protein CASSSSGFSTDTQYF. Complete variable domain (other parts from reference TRBV19 and TRBJ2-3): DGGITQSPKYLFRKEGQNVTLSCEQNLNHDAMYWYRQDPGQGLRLIYYSQIVNDFQKGDIAEGYSVSREKKESFPLTVTSAQKNPTAFYLCASSSSGFSTDTQYFGPGTRLTVL.

V usage is TRBV7-2 and J usage is TRBJ1-2; D may be TRBD1 (5 bases). V was pared by 5 bases and J by 0 bases, with 16 bases between. Germline CDR1 is SGHTA and CDR2 is FQGNSA. This CDR3 comprises 16 residues. The CDR3: CASSLGGGPANYGYTF. CDR3 DNA sequence: TGTGCCAGCAGCCTTGGGGGGGGTCCAGCTAACTATGGCTACACCTTC.

This chain connects TRBV7-9 to TRBJ1-4; D gene unclear. CDR3 size: 13 residues. Germline V gives CDR1 SEHNR, CDR2 FQNEAQ (reference sequence). With 3 bases removed from V and 7 bases from J, the gap between germline ends came to 9 bases. CDR3: CASSLTWSEKLFF. CDR3 DNA sequence: TGTGCCAGCAGCTTGACATGGTCTGAAAAACTGTTTTTT.

The chain carries TRBV9 and TRBJ2-1; 7 bases agree with TRBD1. Trimming removed 3 bases from V and 4 bases from J; junction bases left unmatched: 7. CDR1 SGDLS and CDR2 YYNGEE come from the germline V gene. The CDR3 has 15 residues. Written as DNA, the CDR3 is TGTGCCAGCAGCGCGTCGGGACAGAGTTACAATGAGCAGTTCTTC. Its protein is CASSASGQSYNEQFF.

The gene calls are TRBV25-1 and TRBJ1-5; perhaps TRBD1 as D (5 bases). The germline gives CDR1 MGHDK, CDR2 SYGVNS. The CDR3 loop spans 14 amino acids. V shed 3 bases and J shed 1 base, with 7 bases lying between them. CDR3: CASSDEGSNQPQHF. CDR3 in DNA: TGTGCCAGCAGTGATGAGGGGAGCAATCAGCCCCAGCATTTT.

The chain combines TRBV3-1 (or the pseudogene TRBV3-2) with TRBJ2-5; 8 positions match TRBD2. The CDR3 has 16 amino acids. V shed 4 bases, J shed 1 base, and the junction held 8 bases outside the gene matches. Germline V gene lookup returns CDR1 LGHDT and CDR2 YNNKEL (reference sequence). The CDR3 protein is CASSRSIGGVQETQYF. CDR3 sequence (DNA): TGTGCCAGCAGCCGATCAATCGGGGGGGTCCAAGAGACCCAGTACTTC.

The chain links TRBV11-3 to TRBJ2-7, with 8 bases aligning to TRBD1. The ends lost 5 bases at V and 1 base at J; junction bases unmatched: 4. CDR1 is SGHNT, CDR2 YENEEA, per germline. The CDR3 contains 14 residues. CDR3 DNA: TGTGCCAGCAGCGGCCGGACAGGGTCCTACGAGCAGTACGTC. This encodes CASSGRTGSYEQYV.